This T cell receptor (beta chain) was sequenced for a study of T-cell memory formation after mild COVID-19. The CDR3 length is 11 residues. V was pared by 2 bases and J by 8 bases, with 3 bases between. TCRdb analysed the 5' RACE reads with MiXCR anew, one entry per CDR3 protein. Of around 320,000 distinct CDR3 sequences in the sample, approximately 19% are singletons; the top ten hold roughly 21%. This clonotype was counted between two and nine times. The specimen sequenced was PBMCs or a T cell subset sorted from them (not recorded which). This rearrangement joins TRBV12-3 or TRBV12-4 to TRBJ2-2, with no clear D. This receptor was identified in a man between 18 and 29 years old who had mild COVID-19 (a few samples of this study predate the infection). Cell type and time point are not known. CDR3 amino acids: CASSLQGELFF. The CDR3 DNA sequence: TGTGCCAGCAGTTTACAAGGGGAGCTGTTTTTT.